This T cell receptor (beta chain) was retrieved from a study of cytomegalovirus exposure and HLA in healthy donors. Note on this clone: Its antigen is still unknown.

PCR was performed using 60 Vbeta and 13 Jbeta primers. Using immunoSEQ multiplex PCR, the repertoire was profiled, and TCRdb retains in-frame clones only, with some absent. Here the sample spans around 61,000 clones, around 62% being singletons. Study conclusions and caveats: The majority of CMV-associated TCR beta chains were reported as apparently HLA-restricted in a later analysis. The authors considered a cluster of highly shared sequence variants likely to be a sequencing artifact.

Sequencing was performed on PBMCs. This clonotype was sampled from a man aged 35-49 years in good health and CMV-seropositive.

CDR3 sequence reads: CASSLSGPRGQYF. The DNA for the CDR3 is TGTGCCAGCAGCTTAAGTGGGCCTAGGGGGCAGTACTTC. The rearrangement links TRBV7-9 to TRBJ2-7, with D perhaps TRBD1 (5 bases). V shed 2 bases and J shed 9 bases, with 14 bases lying between them. The CDR3 is made up of 13 amino acids. Germline V gene lookup returns CDR1 SEHNR and CDR2 FQNEAQ (reference sequence).